This passage covers 19 T cell receptor beta chains from one sample sequenced in a study of blood T cell repertoires in COVID-19. Sequencing was performed with immunoSEQ multiplex PCR; in TCRdb, only in-frame clones are kept and a portion is missing. The sample contains about 45,000 clones, 80% to 90% of which appear only once. Sequenced sample: peripheral blood. These receptors originate from a human donor in a cohort sampled during active COVID-19.

This chain uses TRBV6-5 with TRBJ1-1; the match to TRBD1 covers 7 bases. CDR3 size: 14 residues. Germline CDR1 and CDR2: MNHEY and SVGAGI. V was pared by 6 bases and J by 10 bases, with 14 bases of the junction left unmatched. CDR3 coding DNA: TGTGCCAGCAGCGACCTCGACAGGGTCGGAGGAGCTTTCTTT. This gives the protein CASSDLDRVGGAFF.

The chain employs TRBV7-2 and TRBJ2-2; the match to TRBD2 covers 11 bases. The CDR3 has 19 residues. In germline, CDR1 is SGHTA, CDR2 FQGNSA. Trimming took 5 bases from V and 4 from J; bases not matched to a gene: 15. The CDR3 DNA is TGTGCCAGCAGCCTACGGGAATCTAGCGGGGGGATTTTCACCGGGGAGCTGTTTTTT. Its translation: CASSLRESSGGIFTGELFF.

This chain links TRBV9 with TRBJ1-2, with 7 bases that match TRBD1. Germline CDR1 is SGDLS and CDR2 is YYNGEE. The CDR3 contains 16 residues. The junction had 16 bases not matched to a gene; V was cut back by 3 bases and J by 8 bases. CDR3 nucleotide sequence: TGTGCCAGCAGCGCCACACAGGGGCTGGTGGGGAAGGGCTACACCTTC. Its protein is CASSATQGLVGKGYTF.

This rearrangement joins TRBV9 to TRBJ1-1; no reliable D call. This CDR3 has 13 amino acids. Trimming stripped 4 bases from V and 1 base from J, with 8 bases between. From germline, CDR1 is SGDLS and CDR2 YYNGEE. DNA of the CDR3: TGTGCCAGCAGCTCGAAGAGGAACACTGAAGCTTTCTTT. Its protein product is CASSSKRNTEAFF. The full variable domain, in which reference TRBV9 and TRBJ1-1 provide the parts outside the CDR3, is DSGVTQTPKHLITATGQRVTLRCSPRSGDLSVYWYQQSLDQGLQFLIQYYNGEERAKGNILERFSAQQFPDLHSELNLSSLELGDSALYFCASSSKRNTEAFFGQGTRLTVV.

This clone has only a few counts. This chain connects TRBV10-2 to TRBJ1-6; weak D call: TRBD1 (6 bases). Germline loops: CDR1 WSHSY, CDR2 SAAADI. This CDR3 contains 14 residues. Trimming took 7 bases from V and 4 from J, leaving 11 bases between them. In nucleotides, the CDR3 is TGCGCCAGCAAGGGAACAGGGTATAATTCACCCCTCCACTTT. This sequence encodes CASKGTGYNSPLHF.

This rearrangement joins TRBV11-3 to TRBJ2-7; D is possibly TRBD1 (5 bases). The V and J ends lost 5 bases and 7 bases respectively, with 9 bases between them. Germline CDR1 reads SGHNT; CDR2 reads YENEEA. The CDR3 loop spans 11 amino acids. CDR3 coding DNA: TGTGCCAGCAGCCAAGGACAAGAGCAGTACTTC. Translating it yields CASSQGQEQYF.

The rearrangement joins TRBV4-2 to TRBJ2-3; perhaps TRBD1 as D (6 bases). The V and J ends lost 0 bases and 6 bases respectively, with 13 bases between them. Germline CDR1 LGHNA, CDR2 YNFKEQ. This CDR3 is built from 15 residues. As DNA, the CDR3 is TGTGCCAGCAGCCAAGAGGACAGCTCCACTGATACGCAGTATTTT. It yields the protein CASSQEDSSTDTQYF.

CDR3 sequence (DNA): TGCGCCAGTACAGGGGGAGGCACAGATACGCAGTATTTT. Its protein is CASTGGGTDTQYF. J is TRBJ2-3 and V is TRBV10-2; the match to TRBD1 covers 8 bases. The junction had 3 bases not matched to a gene; V was cut back by 9 bases and J by 1 base. In germline, CDR1 is WSHSY, CDR2 SAAADI. The CDR3 covers 13 residues.

This chain uses TRBV27 with TRBJ1-4; 7 bases are shared with TRBD1. Germline CDR1 and CDR2: MNHEY and SMNVEV (reference sequence). The CDR3 is 13 amino acids. Trimming took 9 bases from V and 10 from J; bases not matched to a gene: 11. CDR3 in DNA: TGTGCCAGTCGACAGGGCGGTATTGGAAAACTGTTTTTT. Protein product: CASRQGGIGKLFF.

The chain recombines TRBV7-9 with TRBJ1-5, with D unclear. The V and J ends lost 1 base and 6 bases respectively, with 7 bases between them. Germline V gives CDR1 SEHNR, CDR2 FQNEAQ (reference sequence). There are 13 residues in the CDR3. CDR3 in amino acids: CASSLEASQPQHF. CDR3 DNA: TGTGCCAGCAGCTTAGAAGCAAGTCAGCCCCAGCATTTT. The variable domain in full, with the rest retrieved from reference TRBV7-9 and TRBJ1-5, is DTGVSQNPRHKITKRGQNVTFRCDPISEHNRLYWYRQTLGQGPEFLTYFQNEAQLEKSRLLSDRFSAERPKGSFSTLEIQRTEQGDSAMYLCASSLEASQPQHFGDGTRLSIL.

The V and J genes are TRBV7-2 and TRBJ1-3, with a weak D call TRBD1 (5 bases). Trimming removed 8 bases at V and 0 bases at J, with 14 bases between. The CDR3 contains 15 residues. In germline, CDR1 is SGHTA, CDR2 FQGNSA. The CDR3 nucleotides read TGTGCCAGCTCCCGCGGGGGGGTCTCTGGAAACACCATATATTTT. Translation: CASSRGGVSGNTIYF.

V usage is TRBV5-1 and J usage is TRBJ2-3; possible D gene TRBD2, 5 bases. V was pared by 4 bases and J by 6 bases, with 15 bases between. Germline loops: CDR1 SGHRS, CDR2 YFSETQ. The CDR3 runs to 14 residues. The CDR3 DNA sequence: TGCGCCAGCAGCCCTATAGTGGGAGTGGATACGCAGTATTTT. Protein product: CASSPIVGVDTQYF.

The V gene is TRBV18, the J gene TRBJ2-3, with TRBD1 as a possible D gene (5 bases). The ends were cut back, 3 bases at V and 2 bases at J, with 9 bases in the middle. CDR1 KGHSH and CDR2 LQKENI come from the germline V gene. The length of the CDR3 is 14 residues. The CDR3 DNA is TGTGCCAGCTCACCGGGGCCTCCCACAGATACGCAGTATTTT. As protein: CASSPGPPTDTQYF. The variable domain in full, with the rest retrieved from reference TRBV18 and TRBJ2-3, is NAGVMQNPRHLVRRRGQEARLRCSPMKGHSHVYWYRQLPEEGLKFMVYLQKENIIDESGMPKERFSAEFPKEGPSILRIQQVVRGDSAAYFCASSPGPPTDTQYFGPGTRLTVL.

The V and J genes are TRBV19 and TRBJ2-1; 12 nucleotides agree with TRBD2. This CDR3 region has 16 residues. After removal of 1 base from V and 5 bases from J, the junction contained 3 bases not matched to a gene. Germline CDR1 is LNHDA and CDR2 is SQIVND (reference sequence). Here the CDR3 reads CASSIGRLAGDNEQFF. CDR3 nucleotides: TGTGCCAGTAGTATAGGCCGACTAGCGGGGGACAATGAGCAGTTCTTC. The whole variable domain, filled in from reference TRBV19 and TRBJ2-1, reads DGGITQSPKYLFRKEGQNVTLSCEQNLNHDAMYWYRQDPGQGLRLIYYSQIVNDFQKGDIAEGYSVSREKKESFPLTVTSAQKNPTAFYLCASSIGRLAGDNEQFFGPGTRLTVL.

The chain recombines TRBV6-5 with TRBJ2-3; D is perhaps TRBD1 (7 bases). The germline V gene encodes CDR1 MNHEY and CDR2 SVGAGI. The V and J ends lost 7 bases and 3 bases respectively, with 11 bases between them. The CDR3 covers 13 residues. Written as DNA, the CDR3 is TGTGCCAGCAAGCCAGGGGGGACAGATACGCAGTATTTT. Translation: CASKPGGTDTQYF.

The chain is built from TRBV5-4 and TRBJ2-1, with 8 bases identical to TRBD2. The V segment lost 3 bases and the J segment 9 bases; nucleotides outside the gene matches: 14. The CDR3 has 16 residues. Germline V gives CDR1 SGHNT, CDR2 YYREEE (reference sequence). CDR3 nucleotide sequence: TGTGCCAGCAGCTCCCGCCCGGGACTAGAGGCCGTTGAGCAGTTCTTC. It codes for CASSSRPGLEAVEQFF. Looking up the rest from reference TRBV5-4 and TRBJ2-1 gives the full variable domain: ETGVTQSPTHLIKTRGQQVTLRCSSQSGHNTVSWYQQALGQGPQFIFQYYREEENGRGNFPPRFSGLQFPNYSSELNVNALELDDSALYLCASSSRPGLEAVEQFFGPGTRLTVL.

The rearrangement links TRBV15 to TRBJ2-5; 7 positions agree with TRBD2. The CDR3 is 14 amino acids. J gave up 3 bases and V 1 base, and 2 bases lay outside the gene matches. The V gene's germline CDR1 is LNHNV and CDR2 YYDKDF (reference sequence). The CDR3 loop is CATSRGLAEETQYF. The CDR3 bases are TGTGCCACCAGCAGAGGGCTAGCGGAAGAGACCCAGTACTTC.

The rearrangement links TRBV11-3 to TRBJ2-2; weak D call: TRBD2 (6 bases). Germline CDR1 is SGHNT and CDR2 is YENEEA. V lost 5 bases, J lost 1 base, and 17 bases lay in between. The CDR3 sequence is 17 residues long. For the CDR3, the DNA is TGTGCCAGCAGCGGCTACCTTGGGGAGGAGAACACCGGGGAGCTGTTTTTT. Translation gives CASSGYLGEENTGELFF. The whole variable domain, filled in from reference TRBV11-3 and TRBJ2-2, reads EAGVVQSPRYKIIEKKQPVAFWCNPISGHNTLYWYLQNLGQGPELLIRYENEEAVDDSQLPKDRFSAERLKGVDSTLKIQPAELGDSAVYLCASSGYLGEENTGELFFGEGSRLTVL.

This rearrangement joins TRBV5-4 to TRBJ1-1; tentative D call: TRBD1 (5 bases). Germline V gene sequence: CDR1 SGHNT, CDR2 YYREEE (reference sequence). CDR3 length: 14 residues. V was shortened by 6 bases and J by 4 bases, with 16 bases between the two germline ends. The CDR3 coding sequence is TGTGCCAGCAACTCCGGGGGGGGAATCACTGAAGCTTTCTTT. Translation gives CASNSGGGITEAFF.